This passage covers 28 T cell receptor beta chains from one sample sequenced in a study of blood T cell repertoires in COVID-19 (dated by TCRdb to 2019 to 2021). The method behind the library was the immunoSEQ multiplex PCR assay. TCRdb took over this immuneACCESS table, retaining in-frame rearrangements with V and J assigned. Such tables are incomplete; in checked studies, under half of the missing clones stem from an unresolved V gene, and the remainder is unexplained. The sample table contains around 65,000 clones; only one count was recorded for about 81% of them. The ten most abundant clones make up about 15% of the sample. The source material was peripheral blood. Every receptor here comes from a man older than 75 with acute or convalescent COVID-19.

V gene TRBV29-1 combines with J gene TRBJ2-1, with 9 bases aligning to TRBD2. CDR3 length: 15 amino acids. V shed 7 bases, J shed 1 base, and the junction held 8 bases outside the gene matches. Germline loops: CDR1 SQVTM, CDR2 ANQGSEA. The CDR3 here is CSALAAGGSYNEQFF. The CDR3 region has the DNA TGCAGCGCTCTGGCAGCGGGAGGATCCTACAATGAGCAGTTCTTC.

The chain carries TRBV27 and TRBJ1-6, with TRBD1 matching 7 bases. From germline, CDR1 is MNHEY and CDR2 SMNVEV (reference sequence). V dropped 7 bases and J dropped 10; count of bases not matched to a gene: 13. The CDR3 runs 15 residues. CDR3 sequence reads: CASTTRQGIDSPLHF. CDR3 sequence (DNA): TGTGCCAGCACCACTCGACAGGGAATCGACTCACCCCTCCACTTT.

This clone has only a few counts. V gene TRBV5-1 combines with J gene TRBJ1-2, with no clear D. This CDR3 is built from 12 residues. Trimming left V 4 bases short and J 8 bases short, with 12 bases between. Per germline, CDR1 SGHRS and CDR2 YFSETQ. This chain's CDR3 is CASSREGLGYTF. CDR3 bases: TGCGCCAGCAGCCGCGAGGGCCTGGGCTACACCTTC.

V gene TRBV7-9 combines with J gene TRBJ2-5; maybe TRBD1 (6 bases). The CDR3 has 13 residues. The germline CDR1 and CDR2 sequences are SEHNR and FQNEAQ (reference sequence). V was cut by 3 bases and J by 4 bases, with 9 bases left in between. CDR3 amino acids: CASSLSGVETQYF. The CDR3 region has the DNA TGTGCCAGCAGCTTGTCAGGGGTAGAGACCCAGTACTTC.

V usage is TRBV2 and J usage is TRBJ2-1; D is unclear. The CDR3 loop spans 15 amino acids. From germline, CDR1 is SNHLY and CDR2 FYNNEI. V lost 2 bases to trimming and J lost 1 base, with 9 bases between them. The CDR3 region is CASSERAGSYNEQFF. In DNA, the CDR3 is TGTGCCAGCAGTGAACGAGCAGGATCCTACAATGAGCAGTTCTTC.

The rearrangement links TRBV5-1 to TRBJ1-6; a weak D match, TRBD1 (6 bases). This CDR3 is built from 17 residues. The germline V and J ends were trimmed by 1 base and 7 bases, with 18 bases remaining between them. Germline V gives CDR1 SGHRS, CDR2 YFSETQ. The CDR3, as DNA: TGCGCCAGCAGCTTGTCCCCAACAGGGCGTCCGAATTCACCCCTCCACTTT. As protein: CASSLSPTGRPNSPLHF.

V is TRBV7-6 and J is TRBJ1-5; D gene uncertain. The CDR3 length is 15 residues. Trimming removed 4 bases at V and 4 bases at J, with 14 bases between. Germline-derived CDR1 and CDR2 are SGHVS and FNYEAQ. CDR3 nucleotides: TGTGCCAGCAGCTCGGGTCAACTAGGGAATCAGCCCCAGCATTTT. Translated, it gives CASSSGQLGNQPQHF. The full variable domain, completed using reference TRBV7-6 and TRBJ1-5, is GAGVSQSPRYKVTKRGQDVALRCDPISGHVSLYWYRQALGQGPEFLTYFNYEAQQDKSGLPNDRFSAERPEGSISTLTIQRTEQRDSAMYRCASSSGQLGNQPQHFGDGTRLSIL.

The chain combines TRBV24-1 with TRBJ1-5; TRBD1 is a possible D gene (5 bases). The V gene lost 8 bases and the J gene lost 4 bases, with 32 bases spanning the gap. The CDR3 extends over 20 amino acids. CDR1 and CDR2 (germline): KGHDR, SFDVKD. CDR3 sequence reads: CATILKPGHEVIEGNQPQHF. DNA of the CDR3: TGTGCCACCATCCTCAAGCCAGGGCATGAGGTGATTGAAGGGAATCAGCCCCAGCATTTT.

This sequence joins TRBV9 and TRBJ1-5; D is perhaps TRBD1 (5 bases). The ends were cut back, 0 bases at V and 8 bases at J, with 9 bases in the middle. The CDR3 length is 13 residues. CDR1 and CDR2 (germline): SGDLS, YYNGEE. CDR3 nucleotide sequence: TGTGCCAGCAGCGTAGGTGTAGGGGAGCCCCAGCATTTT. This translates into CASSVGVGEPQHF.

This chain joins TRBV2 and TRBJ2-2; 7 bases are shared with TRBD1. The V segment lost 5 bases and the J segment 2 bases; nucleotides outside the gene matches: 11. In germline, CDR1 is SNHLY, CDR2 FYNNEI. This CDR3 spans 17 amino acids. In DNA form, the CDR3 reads TGTGCCAGCAGTTCGACAGGGATTTTTTTTAACACCGGGGAGCTGTTTTTT. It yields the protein CASSSTGIFFNTGELFF.

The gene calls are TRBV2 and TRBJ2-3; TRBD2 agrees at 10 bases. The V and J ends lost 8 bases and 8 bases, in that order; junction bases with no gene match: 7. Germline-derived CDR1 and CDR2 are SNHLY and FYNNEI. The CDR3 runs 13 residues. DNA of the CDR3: TGTGCCAGCGGGCCAGCGGGGGGGGGTACGCAGTATTTT. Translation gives CASGPAGGGTQYF.

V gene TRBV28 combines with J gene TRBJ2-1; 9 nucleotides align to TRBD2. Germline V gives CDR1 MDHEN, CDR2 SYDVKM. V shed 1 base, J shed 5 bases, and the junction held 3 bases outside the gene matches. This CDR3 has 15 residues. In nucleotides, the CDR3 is TGTGCCAGCAGTTTATCGCTAGCGGGAAACAATGAGCAGTTCTTC. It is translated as CASSLSLAGNNEQFF. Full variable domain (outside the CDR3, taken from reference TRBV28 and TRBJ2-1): DVKVTQSSRYLVKRTGEKVFLECVQDMDHENMFWYRQDPGLGLRLIYFSYDVKMKEKGDIPEGYSVSREKKERFSLILESASTNQTSMYLCASSLSLAGNNEQFFGPGTRLTVL.

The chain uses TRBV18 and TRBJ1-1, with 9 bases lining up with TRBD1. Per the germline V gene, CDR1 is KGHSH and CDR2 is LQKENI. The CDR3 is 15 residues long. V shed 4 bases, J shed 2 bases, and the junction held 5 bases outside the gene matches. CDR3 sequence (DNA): TGTGCCAGCTCACTTCGGACAGGGGCAAACACTGAAGCTTTCTTT. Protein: CASSLRTGANTEAFF.

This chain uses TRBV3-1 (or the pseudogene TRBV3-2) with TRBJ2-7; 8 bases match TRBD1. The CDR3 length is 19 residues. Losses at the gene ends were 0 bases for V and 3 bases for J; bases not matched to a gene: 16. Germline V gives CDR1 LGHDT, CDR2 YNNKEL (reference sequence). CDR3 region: CASSQDRFLTGTGYYEQYF. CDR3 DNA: TGTGCCAGCAGCCAAGATCGATTTTTAACGGGGACAGGTTACTACGAGCAGTACTTC.

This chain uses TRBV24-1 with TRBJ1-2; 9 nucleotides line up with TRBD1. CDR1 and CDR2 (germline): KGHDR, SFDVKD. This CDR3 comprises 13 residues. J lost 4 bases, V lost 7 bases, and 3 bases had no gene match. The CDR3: CATSRQGGYGYTF. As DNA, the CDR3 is TGTGCCACCAGCCGACAGGGGGGCTATGGCTACACCTTC.

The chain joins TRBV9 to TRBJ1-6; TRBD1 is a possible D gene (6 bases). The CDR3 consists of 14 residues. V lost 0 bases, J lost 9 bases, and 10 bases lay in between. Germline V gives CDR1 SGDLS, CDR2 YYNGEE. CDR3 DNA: TGTGCCAGCAGCGTAGAACAGGGTAGTTCACCCCTCCACTTT. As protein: CASSVEQGSSPLHF. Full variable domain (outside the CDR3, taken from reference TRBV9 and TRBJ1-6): DSGVTQTPKHLITATGQRVTLRCSPRSGDLSVYWYQQSLDQGLQFLIQYYNGEERAKGNILERFSAQQFPDLHSELNLSSLELGDSALYFCASSVEQGSSPLHFGNGTRLTVT.

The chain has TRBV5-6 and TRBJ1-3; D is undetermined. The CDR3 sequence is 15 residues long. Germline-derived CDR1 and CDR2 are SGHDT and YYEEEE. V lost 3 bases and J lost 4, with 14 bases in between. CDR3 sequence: CASSSVTAGGNTIYF. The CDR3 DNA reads TGTGCCAGCAGCTCGGTAACAGCGGGCGGAAACACCATATATTTT. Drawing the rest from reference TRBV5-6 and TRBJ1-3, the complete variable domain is DAGVTQSPTHLIKTRGQQVTLRCSPKSGHDTVSWYQQALGQGPQFIFQYYEEEERQRGNFPDRFSGHQFPNYSSELNVNALLLGDSALYLCASSSVTAGGNTIYFGEGSWLTVV.

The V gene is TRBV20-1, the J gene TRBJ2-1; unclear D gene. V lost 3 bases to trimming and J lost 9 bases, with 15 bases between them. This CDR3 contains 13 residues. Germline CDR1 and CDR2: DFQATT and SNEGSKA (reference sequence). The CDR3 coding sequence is TGCAGTGCTAGTGCACAGTGGCTCGGTGAGCAGTTCTTC. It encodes CSASAQWLGEQFF.

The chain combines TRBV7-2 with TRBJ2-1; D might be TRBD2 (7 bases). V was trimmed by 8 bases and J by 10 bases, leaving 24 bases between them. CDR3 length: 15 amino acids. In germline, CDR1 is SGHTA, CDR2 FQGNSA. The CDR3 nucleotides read TGTGCCAGCGTACCGGGGGGCCTCCTTAAGGTGGAGCAGTTCTTC. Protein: CASVPGGLLKVEQFF. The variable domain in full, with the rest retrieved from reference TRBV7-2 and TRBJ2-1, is GAGVSQSPSNKVTEKGKDVELRCDPISGHTALYWYRQSLGQGLEFLIYFQGNSAPDKSGLPSDRFSAERTGGSVSTLTIQRTQQEDSAVYLCASVPGGLLKVEQFFGPGTRLTVL.

Here the CDR3 reads CASSTPGVFGNTIYF. CDR3 DNA sequence: TGTGCCAGCAGTACCCCGGGAGTTTTTGGAAACACCATATATTTT. This sequence joins TRBV6-2 or TRBV6-3 and TRBJ1-3; the D is unclear. The CDR3 is 15 amino acids. Trimming pared 5 bases from V and 3 bases from J, leaving 14 bases between. CDR1 and CDR2 from the germline V gene are MNHEY and SVGEGT.

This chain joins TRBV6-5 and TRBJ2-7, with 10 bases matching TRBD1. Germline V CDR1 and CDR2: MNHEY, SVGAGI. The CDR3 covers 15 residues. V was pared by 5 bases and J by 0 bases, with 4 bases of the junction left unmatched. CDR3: CASSQDRGTSYEQYF. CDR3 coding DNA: TGTGCCAGCAGTCAGGACAGGGGGACCTCCTACGAGCAGTACTTC.

The CDR3 DNA reads as TGTGCCAGCAGACTAGCGGTATCCTACGAGCAGTACTTC. Translation gives CASRLAVSYEQYF. The rearrangement links TRBV6-5 to TRBJ2-7; the match to TRBD2 covers 8 bases. Looked up from germline, CDR1 is MNHEY and CDR2 is SVGAGI. The CDR3 contains 13 residues. Germline trimming cut 6 bases from V and 1 base from J; bases unmatched to any gene: 2.

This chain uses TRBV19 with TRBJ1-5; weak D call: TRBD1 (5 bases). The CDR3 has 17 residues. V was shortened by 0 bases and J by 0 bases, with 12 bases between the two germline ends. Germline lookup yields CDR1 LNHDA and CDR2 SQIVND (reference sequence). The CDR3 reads CASSIDWGLYSNQPQHF. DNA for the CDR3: TGTGCCAGTAGTATAGATTGGGGCCTTTATAGCAATCAGCCCCAGCATTTT.

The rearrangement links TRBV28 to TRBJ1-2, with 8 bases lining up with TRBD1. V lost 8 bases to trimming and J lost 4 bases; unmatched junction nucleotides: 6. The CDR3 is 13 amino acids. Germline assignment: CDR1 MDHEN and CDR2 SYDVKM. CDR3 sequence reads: CASLGQGRYGYTF. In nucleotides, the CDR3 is TGTGCCAGCCTCGGACAGGGACGCTATGGCTACACCTTC.

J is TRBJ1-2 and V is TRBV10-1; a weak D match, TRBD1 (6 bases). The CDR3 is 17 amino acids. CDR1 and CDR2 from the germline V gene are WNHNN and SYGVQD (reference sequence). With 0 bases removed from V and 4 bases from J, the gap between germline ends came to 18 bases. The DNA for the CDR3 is TGCGCCAGCAGTGAGTCGATGGGGTCAGGGGAAACCTATGGCTACACCTTC. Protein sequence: CASSESMGSGETYGYTF.

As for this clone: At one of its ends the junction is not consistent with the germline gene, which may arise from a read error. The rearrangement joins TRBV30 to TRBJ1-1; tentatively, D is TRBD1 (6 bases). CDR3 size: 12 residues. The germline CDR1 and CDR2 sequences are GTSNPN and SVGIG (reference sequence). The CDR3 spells CAWSPGGTRRIF. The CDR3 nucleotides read TGTGCCTGGAGTCCCGGTGGGACACGGCGGATCTTT. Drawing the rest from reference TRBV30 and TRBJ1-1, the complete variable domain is SQTIHQWPATLVQPVGSPLSLECTVEGTSNPNLYWYRQAAGRGLQLLFYSVGIGQISSEVPQNLSASRPQDRQFILSSKKLLLSDSGFYLCAWSPGGTRRIFGQGTRLTVV.

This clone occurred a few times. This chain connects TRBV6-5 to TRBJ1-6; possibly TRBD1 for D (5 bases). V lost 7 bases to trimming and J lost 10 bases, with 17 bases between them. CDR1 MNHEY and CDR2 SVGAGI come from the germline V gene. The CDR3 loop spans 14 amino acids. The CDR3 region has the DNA TGTGCCAGCACTGGTGGACATACAGAATCACCCCTCCACTTT. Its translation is CASTGGHTESPLHF.

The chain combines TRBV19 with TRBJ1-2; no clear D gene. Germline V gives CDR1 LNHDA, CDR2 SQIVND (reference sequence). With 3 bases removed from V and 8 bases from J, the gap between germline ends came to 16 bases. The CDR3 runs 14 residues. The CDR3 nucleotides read TGTGCCAGTAGTATTAGGACGGAGGTAGACGGCTACACCTTC. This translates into CASSIRTEVDGYTF.